Presented here are 28 T cell receptor beta chains from one specimen sequenced in a study of shared clonotypes between healthy human individuals. The assay was immunoSEQ multiplex PCR, and TCRdb's table has in-frame clones only and misses some. The profile shows 1,400,000 or so clones, approximately 98.5% of them singletons. Material for sequencing was naive CD4+ T cells sorted from blood. Specified subset: CD45RA+ positively selected. The receptors originated from a young man in good health.

This chain joins TRBV28 and TRBJ1-5; D is perhaps TRBD1 (5 bases). The CDR3 totals 16 residues. V dropped 4 bases and J dropped 1 base, with 14 bases sitting between them. Germline CDR1 reads MDHEN; CDR2 reads SYDVKM. CDR3 DNA: TGTGCCAGCAGTTCCCTGGACGGGGCCAGCAATCAGCCCCAGCATTTT. It specifies CASSSLDGASNQPQHF.

The V call is TRBV7-9, the J call TRBJ2-7, with 12 bases lining up with TRBD2. Per germline, CDR1 SEHNR and CDR2 FQNEAQ (reference sequence). The trim removed 5 bases at V and 3 bases at J, leaving 2 bases unmatched. The CDR3 length is 14 residues. The CDR3 DNA follows: TGTGCCAGCAGCATGGGACTAGCGGGCTACGAGCAGTACTTC. This translates into CASSMGLAGYEQYF.

The V and J genes are TRBV28 and TRBJ1-2, with a weak D call TRBD1 (6 bases). The germline V gene has CDR1 MDHEN and CDR2 SYDVKM. V shed 5 bases and J shed 2 bases, with 15 bases lying between them. The CDR3 totals 15 residues. CDR3 loop: CASSPGDDLNYGYTF. The CDR3 bases are TGTGCCAGCAGTCCAGGGGACGACCTAAACTATGGCTACACCTTC.

J is TRBJ2-2 and V is TRBV30; D gene ambiguous. CDR1 and CDR2 from the germline V gene are GTSNPN and SVGIG (reference sequence). The CDR3 spans 11 residues. V was trimmed by 5 bases and J by 7 bases, leaving 8 bases between them. In DNA, the CDR3 is TGTGCCTGGGGACGGGTCGGGGAGCTGTTTTTT. It encodes CAWGRVGELFF.

The chain links TRBV18 to TRBJ1-4; the D gene is possibly TRBD1 (5 bases). The CDR3 is made up of 21 amino acids. V was trimmed by 1 base and J by 0 bases, leaving 24 bases between them. The germline CDR1 and CDR2 sequences are KGHSH and LQKENI. CDR3 amino acids: CASSPLFVGTAPTATNEKLFF. DNA of the CDR3: TGTGCCAGCTCACCACTTTTTGTTGGGACCGCGCCCACCGCAACTAATGAAAAACTGTTTTTT.

CDR3 sequence (DNA): TGTGCCAGCAGTGAAGAGCACCCAGGCGAGCAGTACTTC. It is translated as CASSEEHPGEQYF. The chain carries TRBV6-1 and TRBJ2-7; D not resolved. The CDR3 runs to 13 residues. The germline V gene has CDR1 MNHNS and CDR2 SASEGT. The ends were cut back, 1 base at V and 6 bases at J, with 10 bases in the middle.

This sequence joins TRBV28 and TRBJ2-2, with D unresolved. Looked up from germline, CDR1 is MDHEN and CDR2 is SYDVKM. Trimming shortened V by 8 bases and J by 6 bases, and 19 bases separated the two germline ends. The CDR3 is made up of 15 amino acids. CDR3 in DNA: TGTGCCAGCCTGGATTCATTCTCATCCCCCGGGGAGCTGTTTTTT. Protein: CASLDSFSSPGELFF.

The chain couples TRBV15 to TRBJ1-4; TRBD1 is a possible D gene (5 bases). The CDR3 length is 16 residues. Trimming pared 5 bases from V and 0 bases from J, leaving 13 bases between. Germline-derived CDR1 and CDR2 are LNHNV and YYDKDF (reference sequence). The CDR3 is CATSVDRSTTNEKLFF. As DNA, the CDR3 is TGTGCCACCAGCGTAGACAGAAGCACAACTAATGAAAAACTGTTTTTT.

This clone appeared a single time. This rearrangement joins TRBV6-5 to TRBJ1-4; D unclear. CDR1 and CDR2 from the germline V gene are MNHEY and SVGAGI. V lost 6 bases, J lost 0 bases, and 11 bases lay in between. The CDR3 is 15 residues long. The CDR3 region is CASRPYGATNEKLFF. In nucleotides, the CDR3 is TGTGCCAGCAGGCCTTACGGAGCAACTAATGAAAAACTGTTTTTT.

The chain employs TRBV30 and TRBJ2-7; 9 bases are a match to TRBD1. The CDR3 length is 14 residues. The germline CDR1 and CDR2 sequences are GTSNPN and SVGIG (reference sequence). J lost 4 bases, V lost 4 bases, and 8 bases had no gene match. CDR3 nucleotide sequence: TGTGCCTGGACGCCCGGGACAGGGACTTACGAGCAGTACTTC. Protein sequence: CAWTPGTGTYEQYF.

V usage is TRBV30 and J usage is TRBJ2-7; D not resolved. V dropped 4 bases and J dropped 0 bases, with 7 bases sitting between them. The V gene's germline CDR1 is GTSNPN and CDR2 SVGIG (reference sequence). The CDR3 totals 12 residues. The CDR3 protein is CAWTHGSYEQYF. CDR3 nucleotide sequence: TGTGCCTGGACACACGGCTCCTACGAGCAGTACTTC.

The J gene is TRBJ2-3, the V gene TRBV4-3; D gene uncertain. The CDR3 is 13 residues long. V was cut by 0 bases and J by 2 bases, with 3 bases left in between. The germline V gene encodes CDR1 LGHNA and CDR2 YSLEER. The CDR3 is CASSQEDTDTQYF. As DNA, the CDR3 is TGCGCCAGCAGCCAAGAGGACACAGATACGCAGTATTTT.

V and J are TRBV7-8 and TRBJ2-2; 8 bases map to TRBD1. J lost 4 bases, V lost 5 bases, and 6 bases had no gene match. The CDR3 is made up of 15 amino acids. Germline CDR1 SGHVS, CDR2 FQNEAQ. The CDR3 DNA is TGTGCCAGCAGCCCGGACAGGGCGTCCACCGGGGAGCTGTTTTTT. Protein product: CASSPDRASTGELFF.

V usage is TRBV18 and J usage is TRBJ1-1; TRBD1 agrees at 8 bases. This CDR3 is 16 amino acids long. Trimming at V came to 5 bases and at J to 3 bases, leaving 11 bases not matched to a gene. CDR1 is KGHSH, CDR2 LQKENI, per germline. CDR3 bases: TGTGCCAGCTCATCTGCGGTCGGACAGGGTTACACTGAAGCTTTCTTT. Translation gives CASSSAVGQGYTEAFF.

The chain uses TRBV18 and TRBJ2-1; maybe TRBD2 (6 bases). V was shortened by 4 bases and J by 8 bases, with 12 bases between the two germline ends. The CDR3 runs to 13 residues. The germline V gene encodes CDR1 KGHSH and CDR2 LQKENI. Here the CDR3 DNA reads TGTGCCAGCTCACGGGACTGGCGTTATGAGCAGTTCTTC. Its translation is CASSRDWRYEQFF.

In the case of this clone: The sample contains more than one DNA sequence encoding this CDR3. The rearrangement uses TRBV30 and TRBJ2-7; 7 nucleotides match TRBD2. Germline values: CDR1 GTSNPN, CDR2 SVGIG (reference sequence). V trimming: 4 bases; J trimming: 2 bases; junction bases outside the gene matches: 2. This CDR3 contains 12 residues. The DNA of the CDR3 is TGTGCCTGGACTAGCGGTACCTACGAGCAGTACTTC. Translating it yields CAWTSGTYEQYF.

The table lists this clone with a count of one. The V call is TRBV9, the J call TRBJ2-2; TRBD1 agrees at 8 bases. Per germline, CDR1 SGDLS and CDR2 YYNGEE. V lost 2 bases to trimming and J lost 6 bases; unmatched junction nucleotides: 12. The CDR3 consists of 17 residues. The CDR3, as DNA: TGTGCCAGCAGCGTGGCTGGACAGGGAGCGTCGGCCGGGGAGCTGTTTTTT. Encoded protein: CASSVAGQGASAGELFF.

The chain joins TRBV7-2 to TRBJ1-1; 7 positions agree with TRBD1. Trimming removed 7 bases from V and 5 bases from J; junction bases left unmatched: 10. Germline CDR1 is SGHTA and CDR2 is FQGNSA. This CDR3 contains 14 residues. The CDR3, as DNA: TGTGCCAGCATCATGGAGAGGGGGCGGACTGAAGCTTTCTTT. It yields the protein CASIMERGRTEAFF.

The chain recombines TRBV27 with TRBJ1-2, with D perhaps matching TRBD1 (6 bases). The CDR3 covers 14 residues. Looked up from germline, CDR1 is MNHEY and CDR2 is SMNVEV (reference sequence). V gave up 7 bases and J gave up 4 bases, with 16 bases separating them. CDR3 bases: TGTGCCAGCACCCCATCCCGGGACACCTATGGCTACACCTTC. Translation: CASTPSRDTYGYTF.

The J gene is TRBJ2-3, the V gene TRBV5-4; TRBD1 might be the D (5 bases). The germline V gene has CDR1 SGHNT and CDR2 YYREEE (reference sequence). Trimming took 4 bases from V and 0 from J, leaving 15 bases between them. CDR3 size: 16 residues. As DNA, the CDR3 is TGTGCCAGCAGCCCAGTAGGGGCGCCTAGCACAGATACGCAGTATTTT. Translating it yields CASSPVGAPSTDTQYF. Combining the CDR3 with reference TRBV5-4 and TRBJ2-3 gives the whole variable domain ETGVTQSPTHLIKTRGQQVTLRCSSQSGHNTVSWYQQALGQGPQFIFQYYREEENGRGNFPPRFSGLQFPNYSSELNVNALELDDSALYLCASSPVGAPSTDTQYFGPGTRLTVL.

This sequence joins TRBV30 and TRBJ2-1, with D perhaps TRBD1 (5 bases). Germline CDR1 reads GTSNPN; CDR2 reads SVGIG (reference sequence). The CDR3 is 15 amino acids. V lost 2 bases and J 8 bases, leaving 19 bases between the germline ends. As DNA, the CDR3 is TGTGCCTGGAGTATAAATTGGCAGGGCGCCCATGAGCAGTTCTTC. Its translation: CAWSINWQGAHEQFF.

The chain recombines TRBV7-6 with TRBJ2-3; 10 nucleotides line up with TRBD2. Germline trimming cut 4 bases from V and 6 bases from J; bases unmatched to any gene: 13. Germline loops: CDR1 SGHVS, CDR2 FNYEAQ. The CDR3 is 17 amino acids. Written as DNA, the CDR3 is TGTGCCAGCAGCTACCGACTAGCGGGCTCCTGGGCCGATACGCAGTATTTT. It translates to CASSYRLAGSWADTQYF.

The J gene is TRBJ2-3, the V gene TRBV2; 7 bases align to TRBD1. This CDR3 region has 15 residues. CDR1 is SNHLY, CDR2 FYNNEI, per germline. V shed 1 base, J shed 5 bases, and the junction held 6 bases outside the gene matches. Here the CDR3 DNA reads TGTGCCAGCAGTGAAGTGGCAGGGGGAATAGATACGCAGTATTTT. Its protein is CASSEVAGGIDTQYF.

This chain connects TRBV6-1 to TRBJ1-4, with a weak D call TRBD1 (6 bases). The CDR3 contains 18 residues. The V and J ends lost 2 bases and 0 bases respectively, with 16 bases between them. Germline values: CDR1 MNHNS, CDR2 SASEGT. The CDR3 sequence: CASSEKGHGPATNEKLFF. DNA of the CDR3: TGTGCCAGCAGTGAAAAGGGACACGGACCCGCAACTAATGAAAAACTGTTTTTT.

J is TRBJ2-1 and V is TRBV6-1; D unclear. Germline V gene lookup returns CDR1 MNHNS and CDR2 SASEGT. This CDR3 is 13 amino acids long. V was trimmed by 4 bases and J by 4 bases, leaving 8 bases between them. CDR3 nucleotide sequence: TGTGCCAGCAGTGTAGTCCAATACAATGAGCAGTTCTTC. It specifies CASSVVQYNEQFF.

This chain links TRBV5-4 with TRBJ2-7; 10 nucleotides match TRBD2. CDR3 length: 17 amino acids. Per germline, CDR1 SGHNT and CDR2 YYREEE (reference sequence). Trimming cost V 4 bases and J 2 bases; bases outside gene matches: 12. DNA of the CDR3: TGTGCCAGCAGCCCGCGTGGAGGTACTAGCGGGGCCTACGAGCAGTACTTC. As protein: CASSPRGGTSGAYEQYF.

The chain employs TRBV6-1 and TRBJ2-7, with D uncertain. The CDR3 length is 11 residues. Per germline, CDR1 MNHNS and CDR2 SASEGT. V lost 6 bases to trimming and J lost 3 bases, with 6 bases between them. CDR3 nucleotide sequence: TGTGCCAGCAGATTCATCTACGAGCAGTACTTC. As protein: CASRFIYEQYF.

The chain uses TRBV2 and TRBJ2-7; possibly TRBD1 for D (6 bases). The CDR3 loop spans 14 amino acids. Per germline, CDR1 SNHLY and CDR2 FYNNEI. V was clipped by 4 bases and J by 2 bases, with 12 bases between them. CDR3 coding DNA: TGTGCCAGCAGTGTCGCGCAGGGGCCCTACGAGCAGTACTTC. Protein: CASSVAQGPYEQYF.